This TCR beta chain was profiled in a study of neurological immune-mediated disorders. This clonotype has a handful of counts. The CDR3 is 17 amino acids. V shed 6 bases and J 2 bases; nucleotides not matched to a gene: 12. From germline, CDR1 is MNHEY and CDR2 SMNVEV (reference sequence). TCRdb re-called the 5' RACE reads with MiXCR, one entry per CDR3 protein. The sample comprises tens of thousands of distinct CDR3 sequences, more than 10% of which are singletons, and around 13% rests with the top ten. The receptor comes from a woman aged 60-75 years with HTLV-1-associated myelopathy (HAM/TSP). The rearrangement links TRBV27 to TRBJ2-3; 9 nucleotides match TRBD2. Source material: PBMCs. DNA of the CDR3: TGTGCCAGCAGCACCCGCGGGGGGGCCGGAATCACAGATACGCAGTATTTT. Amino acids: CASSTRGGAGITDTQYF.